The TCR beta chain under discussion was sequenced for a study of blood T cell repertoires in COVID-19. The CDR3 extends over 15 amino acids. Trimming left V 4 bases short and J 7 bases short, with 16 bases between. Germline CDR1 SGHVS, CDR2 FNYEAQ. Method: immunoSEQ multiplex PCR; TCRdb's copy keeps in-frame clones and lacks some. The sample holds 150,000 to 200,000 clones, under 90% seen once. Sequencing was carried out using PBMCs or T cells enriched from blood (not recorded which). The chain combines TRBV7-6 with TRBJ1-4; tentatively, D is TRBD1 (5 bases). This sequence was found in a woman in her fifties or sixties who had recovered from COVID-19. In DNA, the CDR3 is TGTGCCAGCAGCTCCTATCCAGGGTCTGGTGAAAAACTGTTTTTT. This encodes CASSSYPGSGEKLFF.